A single TCR beta chain is shown here with its context. The CDR3 is made up of 13 amino acids. Germline CDR1 LNHDA, CDR2 SQIVND (reference sequence). Deletions cut 6 bases from V and 0 bases from J, with 6 bases between. This table comes from immunoSEQ multiplex PCR, and its TCRdb copy is limited to in-frame clones, with some not included. The sample gives over 40,000 clones, roughly 82% of which show up once; roughly 14% is in the top ten. The sample belongs to a study of blood T cell repertoires in COVID-19. Across the study: Donors in the United States, Italy and Spain gave samples during acute or convalescent COVID-19.

The origin of this receptor is a human donor in a cohort sampled during active COVID-19. The material sequenced was peripheral blood. The chain recombines TRBV19 with TRBJ2-1; possibly TRBD2 for D (6 bases). The CDR3 nucleotides read TGTGCCAGTAGCGGGAGCTCCTACAATGAGCAGTTCTTC. This encodes CASSGSSYNEQFF. The full variable domain, in which reference TRBV19 and TRBJ2-1 provide the parts outside the CDR3, is DGGITQSPKYLFRKEGQNVTLSCEQNLNHDAMYWYRQDPGQGLRLIYYSQIVNDFQKGDIAEGYSVSREKKESFPLTVTSAQKNPTAFYLCASSGSSYNEQFFGPGTRLTVL.